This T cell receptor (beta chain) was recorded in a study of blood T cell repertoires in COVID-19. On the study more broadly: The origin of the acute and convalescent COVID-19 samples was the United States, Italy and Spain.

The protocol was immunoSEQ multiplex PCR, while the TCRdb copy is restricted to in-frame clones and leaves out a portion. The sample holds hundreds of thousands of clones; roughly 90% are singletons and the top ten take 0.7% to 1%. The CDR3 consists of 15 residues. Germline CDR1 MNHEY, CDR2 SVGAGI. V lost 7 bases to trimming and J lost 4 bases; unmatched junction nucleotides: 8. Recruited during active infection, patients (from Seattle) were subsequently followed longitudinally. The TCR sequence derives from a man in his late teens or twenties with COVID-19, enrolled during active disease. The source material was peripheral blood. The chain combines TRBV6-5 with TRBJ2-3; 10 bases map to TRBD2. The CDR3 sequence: CASTSGTSAADTQYF. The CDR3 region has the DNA TGTGCCAGCACCTCCGGGACTAGCGCAGCAGATACGCAGTATTTT.